A single sample gave rise to the 29 T cell receptor beta chains below, sequenced in a study of blood T cell repertoires in COVID-19. Profiled with immunoSEQ multiplex PCR; TCRdb holds only in-frame clones, not every one. The table has more than 95,000 clones, 84% seen once. Sequenced sample: peripheral blood. The source of these receptors is a man aged 55 to 70 with acute or convalescent COVID-19.

This clone was seen only a few times. The chain carries TRBV27 and TRBJ1-6; 7 nucleotides line up with TRBD1. The germline V gene has CDR1 MNHEY and CDR2 SMNVEV (reference sequence). Unmatched junction bases numbered 6, after V lost 0 bases and J lost 4 bases. CDR3 length equals 17 residues. CDR3 nucleotide sequence: TGTGCCAGCAGTTTATCGAAACAGGGGCGATATAATTCACCCCTCCACTTT. Amino acids: CASSLSKQGRYNSPLHF.

CDR3 sequence: CASRGQGGNSPLHF. CDR3 DNA: TGTGCCAGTAGGGGACAGGGGGGTAATTCACCCCTCCACTTT. V usage is TRBV19 and J usage is TRBJ1-6, with TRBD1 matching over 11 bases. Looked up from germline, CDR1 is LNHDA and CDR2 is SQIVND (reference sequence). This CDR3 region has 14 residues. The J segment lost 6 bases and the V segment lost 6 bases, leaving 1 base of the junction unmatched.

This sequence joins TRBV4-3 and TRBJ2-2; no clear D gene. CDR3 size: 15 residues. Trimming pared 0 bases from V and 4 bases from J, leaving 9 bases between. The germline V gene encodes CDR1 LGHNA and CDR2 YSLEER. CDR3 region: CASSQDTSATGELFF. CDR3 DNA sequence: TGCGCCAGCAGCCAAGATACGAGCGCCACCGGGGAGCTGTTTTTT.

The chain has TRBV5-1 and TRBJ2-1; 7 nucleotides agree with TRBD2. The CDR3 length is 18 residues. Per the germline V gene, CDR1 is SGHRS and CDR2 is YFSETQ. The V and J ends lost 3 bases and 0 bases, in that order; junction bases with no gene match: 12. CDR3 DNA sequence: TGCGCCAGCAGCTCGGGGGGACCTAGCGCGAGCTCCTACAATGAGCAGTTCTTC. Residues: CASSSGGPSASSYNEQFF.

CDR3 sequence: CAWSRTGTEAFF. The DNA for the CDR3 is TGTGCCTGGAGTCGGACAGGCACTGAAGCTTTCTTT. The genes are TRBV30 and TRBJ1-1; 7 bases fit TRBD1. Germline V CDR1 and CDR2: GTSNPN, SVGIG (reference sequence). CDR3 length equals 12 residues. V lost 2 bases, J lost 4 bases, and 1 base stayed unmatched.

The V gene is TRBV7-6, the J gene TRBJ2-2; 9 bases line up with TRBD2. The length of the CDR3 is 16 residues. CDR1 SGHVS and CDR2 FNYEAQ come from the germline V gene. V gave up 8 bases and J gave up 5 bases; unmatched junction bases: 12. This CDR3 is CASAGGSGGQTGELFF. Written as DNA, the CDR3 is TGTGCCAGCGCCGGTGGTAGCGGGGGTCAGACCGGGGAGCTGTTTTTT.

J is TRBJ1-1 and V is TRBV11-2; 8 positions match TRBD1. CDR1 is SGHAT, CDR2 FQNNGV, per germline. This CDR3 region has 13 residues. Trimming removed 3 bases from V and 7 bases from J; junction bases left unmatched: 4. The CDR3 nucleotides read TGTGCCAGCAGCTTCTCCACAGGGGGTGAAGCTTTCTTT. Protein product: CASSFSTGGEAFF.

The gene calls are TRBV7-8 and TRBJ1-1; 8 nucleotides line up with TRBD1. This CDR3 has 14 residues. J was trimmed by 0 bases and V by 3 bases; bases with no gene match: 0. Germline V gives CDR1 SGHVS, CDR2 FQNEAQ. DNA of the CDR3: TGTGCCAGCAGCTTGACAGGGGTGAACACTGAAGCTTTCTTT. This gives the protein CASSLTGVNTEAFF.

This chain joins TRBV9 and TRBJ2-2; D ambiguous. The CDR3 consists of 13 residues. Germline V gene sequence: CDR1 SGDLS, CDR2 YYNGEE. V lost 0 bases and J lost 10, with 10 bases in between. In nucleotides, the CDR3 is TGTGCCAGCAGCGTAGGGGCGACATCGGAGCTGTTTTTT. It yields the protein CASSVGATSELFF.

The rearrangement links TRBV5-1 to TRBJ2-5; maybe TRBD1 (6 bases). V shed 4 bases and J shed 3 bases, with 13 bases lying between them. Germline values: CDR1 SGHRS, CDR2 YFSETQ. The CDR3 extends over 14 amino acids. CDR3 region: CASSRAGEKETQYF. The CDR3, as DNA: TGCGCCAGCAGCCGGGCAGGGGAAAAAGAGACCCAGTACTTC.

This chain links TRBV5-1 with TRBJ2-5; TRBD2 aligns across 13 bases. Germline assignment: CDR1 SGHRS and CDR2 YFSETQ. The CDR3 runs 17 residues. V lost 0 bases, J lost 2 bases, and 4 bases stayed unmatched. Here the CDR3 DNA reads TGCGCCAGCAGCTTGGGGGGGACTAGCGGGGCGCAAGAGACCCAGTACTTC. This sequence encodes CASSLGGTSGAQETQYF.

The J gene is TRBJ2-2, the V gene TRBV5-4; 14 nucleotides line up with TRBD2. Per germline, CDR1 SGHNT and CDR2 YYREEE (reference sequence). This CDR3 comprises 18 residues. The ends lost 4 bases at V and 5 bases at J; junction bases unmatched: 10. The CDR3 nucleotides read TGTGCCAGCAGCCCCCCCGGGACTAGCGGGAGAAGGACCGGGGAGCTGTTTTTT. Translation gives CASSPPGTSGRRTGELFF. Supplemented by reference TRBV5-4 and TRBJ2-2, the full variable domain reads ETGVTQSPTHLIKTRGQQVTLRCSSQSGHNTVSWYQQALGQGPQFIFQYYREEENGRGNFPPRFSGLQFPNYSSELNVNALELDDSALYLCASSPPGTSGRRTGELFFGEGSRLTVL.

This clone was observed many times. Written as DNA, the CDR3 is TGTGCCAGCAGCTTGGGACAGGTCTATGGCTACACCTTC. Its protein is CASSLGQVYGYTF. The chain has TRBV5-4 and TRBJ1-2; weak D call: TRBD1 (6 bases). Germline CDR1 SGHNT, CDR2 YYREEE (reference sequence). The CDR3 totals 13 residues. V lost 0 bases and J lost 4, with 7 bases in between.

The chain is built from TRBV5-1 and TRBJ2-3, with 11 bases that match TRBD2. This CDR3 has 17 amino acids. With V trimmed by 4 bases and J by 4 bases, 11 bases remained unmatched. Germline V gene data show CDR1 as SGHRS and CDR2 as YFSETQ. The CDR3 spells CASSPRLAGGVSDTQYF. The CDR3 region has the DNA TGCGCCAGCAGCCCAAGATTAGCGGGAGGGGTCTCAGATACGCAGTATTTT.

This clone appeared once. The chain recombines TRBV6-5 with TRBJ2-5, with 11 positions matching TRBD2. This CDR3 comprises 15 residues. Germline V gene lookup returns CDR1 MNHEY and CDR2 SVGAGI. The V gene end was trimmed by 0 bases and the J gene end by 3 bases; junction bases not matched to a gene: 0. The CDR3 reads CASSYSSGREETQYF. The CDR3 nucleotides are TGTGCCAGCAGTTACTCTAGCGGGAGGGAAGAGACCCAGTACTTC.

The rearrangement uses TRBV18 and TRBJ2-1, with 9 bases identical to TRBD1. Germline assignment: CDR1 KGHSH and CDR2 LQKENI. Germline trimming cut 0 bases from V and 4 bases from J; bases unmatched to any gene: 4. The CDR3 runs 16 residues. The CDR3 DNA reads TGTGCCAGCTCACCACCGTGGGGGACAGGGTACAATGAGCAGTTCTTC. Its translation: CASSPPWGTGYNEQFF.

The CDR3 spells CASSPPDWSYGTDTQYF. The CDR3 bases are TGTGCCAGCTCACCACCAGACTGGAGTTACGGCACAGATACGCAGTATTTT. The gene calls are TRBV18 and TRBJ2-3; D is unresolved. In germline, CDR1 is KGHSH, CDR2 LQKENI. This CDR3 is built from 17 residues. The V end was cut by 0 bases, the J end by 1 base, with 14 bases between.

V and J are TRBV6-5 and TRBJ1-5; D possibly corresponds to TRBD1 (6 bases). V was cut by 6 bases and J by 9 bases, with 18 bases left in between. This CDR3 has 14 residues. Germline loops: CDR1 MNHEY, CDR2 SVGAGI. Written as DNA, the CDR3 is TGTGCCAGCAGCCCCGACACAGGGTCTCGGCCCCAGCATTTT. It translates to CASSPDTGSRPQHF.

This rearrangement joins TRBV24-1 to TRBJ2-3; D perhaps matches TRBD2 (6 bases). V was cut by 5 bases and J by 1 base, with 12 bases left in between. This CDR3 region has 15 residues. Germline CDR1 is KGHDR and CDR2 is SFDVKD. The CDR3 sequence is CATSGGLTGTDTQYF. In DNA, the CDR3 is TGTGCCACCAGTGGGGGACTCACTGGCACAGATACGCAGTATTTT.

This rearrangement joins TRBV19 to TRBJ1-2; TRBD1 aligns across 7 bases. Unmatched junction bases numbered 5, after V lost 8 bases and J lost 2 bases. CDR1 is LNHDA, CDR2 SQIVND, per germline (reference sequence). The CDR3 has 13 residues. CDR3 residues: CASARDSNYGYTF. The CDR3 region has the DNA TGTGCCAGTGCCCGGGACAGCAACTATGGCTACACCTTC.

The chain carries TRBV2 and TRBJ1-2, with 8 bases fitting TRBD1. The V and J ends lost 2 bases and 4 bases, in that order; junction bases with no gene match: 0. CDR3 length: 13 residues. Germline V CDR1 and CDR2: SNHLY, FYNNEI. CDR3 sequence (DNA): TGTGCCAGCAGTGAACAGGGGGCCTATGGCTACACCTTC. Its translation: CASSEQGAYGYTF. Full variable domain (missing parts from reference TRBV2 and TRBJ1-2): EPEVTQTPSHQVTQMGQEVILRCVPISNHLYFYWYRQILGQKVEFLVSFYNNEISEKSEIFDDQFSVERPDGSNFTLKIRSTKLEDSAMYFCASSEQGAYGYTFGSGTRLTVV.

The chain links TRBV18 to TRBJ2-7, with TRBD2 matching over 11 bases. The CDR3 contains 18 residues. J lost 7 bases, V lost 3 bases, and 17 bases had no gene match. CDR1 KGHSH and CDR2 LQKENI come from the germline V gene. CDR3 protein: CASSPLGTVAGGPGEQYV. The CDR3 nucleotides read TGTGCCAGCTCACCCCTCGGCACGGTAGCGGGAGGGCCGGGGGAGCAGTACGTC.

The chain joins TRBV28 to TRBJ1-6, with TRBD1 as a possible D gene (5 bases). Germline-derived CDR1 and CDR2 are MDHEN and SYDVKM. Trimming removed 2 bases from V and 9 bases from J, with 20 bases in between. CDR3 length: 17 amino acids. CDR3 nucleotides: TGTGCCAGCAGTTTAGGGGCGGGAACCGGGAGTATTTCACCCCTCCACTTT. Amino acid sequence: CASSLGAGTGSISPLHF.

This clone was observed once. The chain combines TRBV20-1 with TRBJ1-1, with no clear D. V dropped 4 bases and J dropped 1 base, with 4 bases sitting between them. Germline V gene sequence: CDR1 DFQATT, CDR2 SNEGSKA (reference sequence). The CDR3 contains 11 residues. CDR3 amino acids: CSATSNTEAFF. DNA for the CDR3: TGCAGTGCTACCTCGAACACTGAAGCTTTCTTT.

The chain is built from TRBV12-5 and TRBJ2-1; D is perhaps TRBD2 (6 bases). The CDR3 has 14 amino acids. V was trimmed by 2 bases and J by 6 bases, leaving 11 bases between them. Germline loops: CDR1 LGHNT, CDR2 FRNRAP. CDR3 in amino acids: CASGLFQGGNEQFF. In nucleotides, the CDR3 is TGTGCTAGTGGTTTGTTTCAGGGAGGCAATGAGCAGTTCTTC.

The CDR3 loop is CASSLWAETQYF. The CDR3 nucleotides read TGTGCCAGCAGCTTATGGGCCGAGACCCAGTACTTC. V is TRBV7-9 and J is TRBJ2-5; D not resolved. Trimming took 2 bases from V and 5 from J, leaving 6 bases between them. Germline assignment: CDR1 SEHNR and CDR2 FQNEAQ (reference sequence). The length of the CDR3 is 12 residues.

The chain carries TRBV5-5 and TRBJ1-2, with D unclear. The CDR3 has 13 residues. With 7 bases removed from V and 2 bases from J, the gap between germline ends came to 12 bases. The V gene's germline CDR1 is SGHKS and CDR2 YYEKEE (reference sequence). This CDR3 reads CASPPRGNYGYTF. Written as DNA, the CDR3 is TGTGCCAGCCCCCCCCGGGGAAACTATGGCTACACCTTC.

This chain connects TRBV19 to TRBJ2-1, with TRBD2 identical over 8 bases. The CDR3 runs 15 residues. Trimming at V came to 1 base and at J to 9 bases, leaving 8 bases not matched to a gene. Germline CDR1 reads LNHDA; CDR2 reads SQIVND (reference sequence). The CDR3 loop is CASSIGAGAASEQFF. CDR3 coding DNA: TGTGCCAGTAGTATAGGAGCGGGAGCGGCGAGTGAGCAGTTCTTC.

The CDR3 nucleotides are TGTGCCAGCAGCTTGGGCGGTAGGAACACCGGGGAGCTGTTTTTT. Translating gives CASSLGGRNTGELFF. The chain is built from TRBV5-4 and TRBJ2-2, with D hard to call. Trimming removed 0 bases from V and 1 base from J, with 7 bases in between. Germline CDR1 reads SGHNT; CDR2 reads YYREEE (reference sequence). There are 15 residues in the CDR3.